This TCR beta chain was found in a study of cytomegalovirus exposure and HLA in healthy donors (dated by TCRdb to about 2017). Looking at the study overall: An earlier analysis of around 600 of the donors reported about 250 Gb of sequence data and roughly 100 million unique TCR beta sequences from 150 million to 200 million T cells. About 310 gigabases of sequencing data and approximately 85 million unique TCR sequences were included in an early release covering under 650 HLA-typed donors. Among the roughly 410 genotyped donors, around 81% belonged to the genetic ancestry cluster associated with self-reported Caucasian donors. The study was designed to test whether signatures of past pathogen exposure could be identified by cataloging public T cell receptors. The study profiled the T cell repertoires of about 720 subjects by immunosequencing and related them to cytomegalovirus serostatus. In addition to the first cohort of roughly 670 subjects, a separate validation cohort of 100 to 150 different subjects was used. To predict cytomegalovirus infection status, the study combined high-throughput TCR immunosequencing, statistical association of individual TCRs with disease status, and machine learning. In a later analysis, previously published TCR beta repertoires from 600 to 850 donors were re-analyzed and high-resolution HLA genotyping was added so that TCR occurrence patterns could be studied. In the later analysis, no new phenotypic data were used to find candidate immune exposures; instead, reliance was placed on TCR beta sequences and their occurrence across donors. In an earlier analysis of several hundred of the donors, high-throughput TCR beta sequencing was used to judge whether each TCR beta V gene segment behaved as functional or pseudogenic. Alongside the repertoire data, information on donor age, sex, ethnicity and CMV serostatus was compiled. In a later genetic analysis, genome-wide SNP genotypes for about three fifths of the roughly 670 donors were used, and that subset was treated as a discovery cohort. Every discovery cohort repertoire had been produced on one sequencing platform. Both class I and class II loci were covered by HLA typing, at four-digit resolution. The number of typed donors differed by locus: about 620-640 for A, B, C, DRB1 and DQB1; 522 for DQA1; 606 for DPA1; and some 470 for DPB1. Roughly five DR-DQ haplotypes were treated as single units for association and clustering because of strong linkage in the cohort. Among several hundred genotyped donors of the cohort, an average of roughly 230,000 unique TCR beta nucleotide sequences was sequenced per donor, of which about 18% were non-productive. Points the paper makes about the study in general: In both the original and validation cohorts, the classifier was reported to diagnose cytomegalovirus status with high specificity and sensitivity. In a later analysis, most CMV-associated TCR beta chains were found to appear HLA-restricted, with HLA associations seemingly driven largely by CMV exposure. Several of the top co-occurrence clusters appeared to be linked to parvovirus B19, influenza, CMV and Epstein-Barr virus, according to a later analysis. Immune exposure information for the cohort was limited to CMV serostatus. Because some donors lacked HLA typing at each locus, the association tests relied only on the typed subset. An association between a missense DCLRE1C variant and V-gene and J-gene trimming of TCR beta chains was found in a later genetic analysis and replicated in an independent cohort. In an earlier analysis of over 550 of the donors, most TCR beta V segments were observed in productive rearrangements about 87% or about 30% of the time, broadly matching IMGT annotations. Because counts were too low, 15 or so rarely observed V segments, including chromosome 9 orphons, were excluded from the earlier analysis of under 650 of the donors. In a later analysis, TCR association rates were found to vary across HLA loci, with the most associated TCRs seen for DRB1 alleles and the fewest for HLA-C alleles. At a false discovery rate of 0.05, a later analysis linked 16,951 TCR beta sequences to specific HLA alleles. The authors suggested that the approach could potentially be extended to other disease states and immunological phenotypes. The 87-base-pair reads could not distinguish some IMGT-functional V segments, including TRBV6-2 and TRBV6-3, so those segments were excluded. A further reported finding was that TCR beta sequences accurately predicted the HLA-A and HLA-B alleles for most subjects in the first cohort. A few of the identified cytomegalovirus-associated TCR beta chains were confirmed in vitro to be specific for cytomegalovirus antigens. The presence/absence analyses assumed that sequencing depth was roughly uniform across donors, and that assumption may not be true. In the study, 150 to 200 TCR beta chains were listed as associated with cytomegalovirus. Correlated functional status among segregating V segments might be attributable to linkage disequilibrium, but an unknown experimental factor could not be ruled out. A later analysis found that HLA-associated TCR beta chains were more clonally expanded and had lower generation probabilities than equally common non-associated chains. A later genetic analysis reported fewer N-insertions in productive TCRs among donors in an Asian-associated ancestry cluster than the roughly 690-donor mean. A cluster of highly shared sequence variants was judged likely to represent a technical artifact of the sequencing pipeline. When HLA alleles, especially DR and DQ, strongly co-occurred, TCR associations were difficult to assign to individual alleles. Across donors, most TCR sequences were observed very rarely, whereas some public TCRs were present in many individuals. This cohort had only TCR beta chains sequenced, and the lack of alpha or paired-chain data limited which features could be detected.

A distance of 21 bases separates the germline ends of V and J, which lose 8 bases and 8 bases respectively. The germline V gene yields MDHEN for CDR1 and SYDVKM for CDR2. The CDR3 measures 14 amino acids from cysteine to phenylalanine. CDR3 DNA is the only sequence kept; it has 42 bases, read in frame from the first base. The cohort consisted of 650 to 850 healthy bone marrow donors. Cohort members were all nominally healthy when sampled, although unrecorded immune exposures were likely present. The donor was CMV seropositive and belonged to the group of 250 to 300 seropositive cohort members. Each donor provided a peripheral blood sample, and peripheral blood mononuclear cells were used for TCR beta sequencing. Genomic DNA extraction from the blood cell samples was performed with the Qiagen DNeasy Blood Extraction Kit. Comments on this clone: This receptor's antigen is unknown. Qualities for individual bases were not recorded, and no much larger clone is one base off.

Libraries were made using the immunoSEQ multiplex PCR assay. A mixture of 60 forward primers for TCR Vbeta segments and 13 reverse primers for TCR Jbeta segments was used in the multiplex PCR. The CDR3 region of rearranged TCR beta genes was amplified from genomic DNA by a multiplex PCR assay. On the Illumina HiSeq System, the amplified TCR beta libraries were sequenced as 87-base-pair reads. On the authors' methods: In a later analysis, 70 million to 95 million unique TCR beta chains were counted across the 650 to 700 repertoires, and about 9.9 million of these chains were shared by at least two donors. Raw reads were error-corrected and collapsed into unique sequences by a nearest-neighbor algorithm in which closely related sequences were merged to remove PCR and sequencing errors. To assign V, D and J gene segments, CDR3 sequences were aligned to IMGT reference sequences. For a sequence to be retained, at least a six-nucleotide match to both a V gene segment and a J gene segment was required. Rearrangements were called productive when the CDR3 lacked stop codons and stayed in frame with V and J; all others were non-productive. Following IMGT convention, CDR3 was defined as the stretch from the second conserved V-encoded cysteine up to the conserved J-encoded phenylalanine. The earlier analysis of about 530 of the donors excluded any sequence lacking an unambiguous match to a single V gene segment. An earlier analysis of 587 of the donors called V segments functional above 56.7% productive rearrangements and segregating when the between-donor standard deviation exceeded 5%. A statistical classification framework was built to diagnose cytomegalovirus status from the catalog of TCR beta chain sequences. V and J gene assignment, in a later analysis, came from comparing TCR nucleotide sequences with IMGT/GENE-DB human TR gene sequences. A later analysis assigned CDR3 sequences and most-parsimonious VDJ recombination scenarios with the TCRdist pipeline. A later analysis defined each TCR beta chain by its CDR3 amino acid sequence plus V-gene family, and excluded reads lacking a unique V-gene family. As a way to deal with suspected cross-contamination and a sequencing artifact, a later analysis dropped hundreds of nucleotide sequences that were highly shared and had low generation probability. For each public chain, a later analysis derived a clonal expansion index from normalized ranks of inferred template counts within each repertoire. In a later analysis, generation probabilities were computed using a VDJ recombination model fitted to out-of-frame rearrangements, and the results were checked against IGoR. In a later analysis, hypergeometric tests were used to score TCR-TCR, TCR-HLA and TCR-CMV co-occurrence, with a repertoire-size bias correction applied to TCR pairs. To estimate false discovery rates, a later analysis permuted the HLA or CMV assignments 20 times. In a later analysis, co-occurring TCRs were grouped with DBSCAN, and TCRdist sequence similarity was added when clustering was performed within HLA-allele-positive subsets. Co-occurrence clustering excluded repertoires with fewer than 30,000 or more than 120,000 public chains, plus five with anomalous nucleotide sharing. What TCRdb holds here is the immuneACCESS table cut down to in-frame rearrangements. Part of the clones is not present; checked against another copy, under half of the missing clones reflect an unresolved V gene, and the others are unexplained. V, J and clone size reflect that table, while D and trimming were determined from the DNA. This sample gives about 160,000 clones in total; under 85% of them show up just once. Of the sample, 3.5% to 5% is held by the ten largest clones.

Material for sequencing was PBMCs. The chain links TRBV28 with TRBJ1-1, and perhaps TRBD1 as D gene, on 5 matching bases. This sequence was found in a man aged 45-65 years in good health and CMV-seropositive. The CDR3 protein sequence reads: CASQQVRRGNEAFF. At the DNA level, the sequence is TGTGCCAGCCAACAAGTCAGGCGGGGCAACGAAGCTTTCTTT.